A selection of T cell receptor beta chains follows, all from one sample in a study of T cells in Graves' hyperthyroidism and ophthalmopathy. One entry per CDR3 protein, called by TCRdb with MiXCR from the multiplex PCR reads. The profile shows a few hundred thousand distinct CDR3 sequences, roughly an eighth of them singletons. The material sequenced was blood. The receptor set was obtained from a woman under 30 with Graves' hyperthyroidism. CDR3s include the opening cysteine and the closing phenylalanine or tryptophan. D genes are given only for firm matches. Clone size is given for some rows only: seen once, a few or many times, or a class if the clone is expanded.

clone_size	d_call	j_call	v_call	cdr3_aa	cdr3_nt
few	.	TRBJ2-2	TRBV29-1	CSVPRGTGELFF	TGCAGCGTCCCAAGAGGCACCGGGGAGCTGTTTTTT
many	.	TRBJ1-1	TRBV3-1	CASSQASYEAFF	TGTGCCAGCAGCCAAGCCTCATATGAAGCTTTCTTT
many	.	TRBJ1-2	TRBV12-3/TRBV12-4	CASSLDSYGGYTF	TGTGCCAGCAGCTTAGACAGCTATGGTGGCTACACCTTC
.	TRBD1	TRBJ1-2	TRBV3-1	CASSSRDRVDGYTF	TGTGCCAGCAGCTCCCGGGACAGGGTAGATGGCTACACCTTC
many	.	TRBJ1-5	TRBV27	CASRRRPDQPQHF	TGTGCCAGCCGCCGGAGGCCCGATCAGCCCCAGCATTTT
.	TRBD2	TRBJ2-6	TRBV6-5	CASSYSGLAPGANVLTF	TGTGCCAGCAGTTACTCGGGACTAGCCCCTGGGGCCAACGTCCTGACTTTC
.	.	TRBJ2-1	TRBV9	CASSVGGGGPSSNEQFF	TGTGCTAGCAGCGTAGGTGGCGGGGGCCCCTCCTCCAATGAGCAGTTCTTC
many	TRBD1	TRBJ1-6	TRBV19	CASSPRDRGWNSPLHF	TGTGCCAGTAGTCCCCGGGACAGGGGCTGGAATTCACCCCTCCACTTT
.	TRBD2	TRBJ2-6	TRBV9	CASSGRLAGVEGANVLTF	TGTGCCAGCAGCGGAAGACTAGCGGGAGTGGAGGGGGCCAACGTCCTGACTTTC
few	.	TRBJ2-1	TRBV5-1	CASRLETGYNEQFF	TGCGCCAGCAGATTGGAAACGGGATACAATGAGCAGTTCTTC
.	.	TRBJ1-4	TRBV7-2	CASSSLPGGVELFF	TGTGCCAGCAGCTCTCTCCCTGGAGGTGTTGAACTGTTTTTT
many	.	TRBJ1-4	TRBV30	CAWSVLGLFEKLFF	TGTGCCTGGAGTGTATTGGGGTTATTCGAAAAACTGTTTTTT
many	.	TRBJ2-1	TRBV7-9	CASSLKGPPDNEQFF	TGTGCCAGCAGCTTAAAGGGGCCTCCTGACAATGAGCAGTTCTTC
many	.	TRBJ2-5	TRBV7-3	CASSRGGASETQYF	TGTGCCAGCTCCCGGGGCGGGGCCTCGGAGACCCAGTACTTC
many	TRBD1	TRBJ1-1	TRBV11-2	CASSLEGRDRRLYTEAFF	TGTGCCAGCAGCTTAGAGGGAAGGGACAGGCGGCTTTACACTGAAGCTTTCTTT
few	TRBD2	TRBJ2-7	TRBV7-9	CASNLAPGLAGGSYEQYF	TGTGCCAGCAACTTAGCCCCTGGACTAGCGGGAGGTTCCTACGAGCAGTACTTC
many	TRBD2	TRBJ2-1	TRBV7-2	CASSVAGGTYNEQFF	TGTGCCAGCAGCGTAGCGGGAGGGACCTACAATGAGCAGTTCTTC
many	.	TRBJ2-2	TRBV11-3	CASRPGTYTGELFF	TGTGCCAGCAGGCCCGGGACTTACACCGGGGAGCTGTTTTTT
many	.	TRBJ2-3	TRBV12-3/TRBV12-4	CASSSTGLPIEAQYF	TGTGCCAGCAGTTCCACGGGACTCCCCATTGAGGCGCAGTATTTT
many	.	TRBJ1-1	TRBV27	CASSLRWAGGTEAFF	TGTGCCAGCAGTTTACGTTGGGCCGGGGGCACTGAAGCTTTCTTT
many	TRBD2	TRBJ2-3	TRBV10-3	CAISTGLATDTQYF	TGTGCCATCAGTACGGGACTAGCTACAGATACGCAGTATTTT
many	.	TRBJ2-2	TRBV30	CAQIGSGLNTGELFF	TGTGCCCAAATAGGATCCGGGCTCAACACCGGGGAGCTGTTTTTT